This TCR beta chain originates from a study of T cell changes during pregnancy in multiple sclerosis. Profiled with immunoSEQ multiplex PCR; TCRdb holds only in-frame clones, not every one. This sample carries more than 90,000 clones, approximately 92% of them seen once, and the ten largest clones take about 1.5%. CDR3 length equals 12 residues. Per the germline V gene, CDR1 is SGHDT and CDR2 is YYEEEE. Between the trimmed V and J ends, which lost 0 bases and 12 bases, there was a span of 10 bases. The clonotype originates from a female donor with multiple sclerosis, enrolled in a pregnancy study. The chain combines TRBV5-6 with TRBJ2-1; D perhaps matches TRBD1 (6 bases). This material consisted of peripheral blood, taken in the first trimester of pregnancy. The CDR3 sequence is CASSLGGRGQFF. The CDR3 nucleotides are TGTGCCAGCAGCTTGGGGGGGCGCGGGCAGTTCTTC.